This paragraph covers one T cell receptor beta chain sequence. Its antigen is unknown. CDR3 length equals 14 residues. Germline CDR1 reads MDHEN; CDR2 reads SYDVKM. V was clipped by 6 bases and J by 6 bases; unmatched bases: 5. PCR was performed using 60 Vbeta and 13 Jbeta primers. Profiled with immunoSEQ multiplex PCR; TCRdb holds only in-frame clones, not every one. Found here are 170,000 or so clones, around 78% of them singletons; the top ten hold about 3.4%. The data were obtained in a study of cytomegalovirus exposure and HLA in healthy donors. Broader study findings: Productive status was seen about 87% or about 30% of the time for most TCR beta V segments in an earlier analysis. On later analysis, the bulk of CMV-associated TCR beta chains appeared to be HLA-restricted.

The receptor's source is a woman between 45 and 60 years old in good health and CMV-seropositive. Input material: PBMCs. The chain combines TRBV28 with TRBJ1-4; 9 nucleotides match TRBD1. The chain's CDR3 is CASRSGTGYEKLFF. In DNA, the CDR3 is TGTGCCAGCAGGTCCGGGACAGGGTATGAAAAACTGTTTTTT.